This T cell receptor (beta chain) comes out of a study of T cells in Graves' hyperthyroidism and ophthalmopathy. Study details: Before treatment of any kind, peripheral blood was taken at initial diagnosis. General study findings and limits: Blood shared most expanded thyroid clonotypes above 0.001.

The study excluded patients with uncontrolled infection, other autoimmune disease, pregnancy or lactation. PBMCs came from about 10 ml fresh peripheral blood. The CDR3 loop spans 13 amino acids. CDR1 is MNHNS, CDR2 SASEGT, per germline. Trimming took off 6 bases at V and 1 base at J, with 9 bases between the two ends. TCR beta CDR3 region amplification was performed from RNA transcripts. When the TCR CDR3 underwent first-round RT-PCR, the HTBI primer set was used. TCRdb analysed the multiplex PCR reads with MiXCR anew, one entry per CDR3 protein. The table shows 300,000 to 350,000 distinct CDR3 sequences, with 20% to 25% occurring only once. This clonotype has more than one count but fewer than ten. Its antigen is undetermined.

Sequenced input: blood. This clonotype was obtained from a woman aged 50 to 60 with Graves' hyperthyroidism. The chain joins TRBV6-1 to TRBJ2-5; D possibly uses TRBD1 or TRBD2 (5 bases each). The CDR3 nucleotides read TGTGCCAGCAGCGGGGACCTCCAAGAGACCCAGTACTTC. Translated, it gives CASSGDLQETQYF.